This T cell receptor beta chain was observed in a study of T cell responses to AZD1222 COVID-19 vaccine. Study at large: Second doses that came at about 4 or about 12 weeks were put together. Findings and limits, study-wide: Spike-specific TCR breadth and depth grew following two AZD1222 doses.

Germline CDR1 MNHEY, CDR2 SVGAGI. Trimming took 10 bases from V and 1 from J; bases not matched to a gene: 9. This CDR3 has 14 residues. Generated by immunoSEQ multiplex PCR, the TCRdb table keeps only in-frame clones and is missing some. The sample shows 150,000 to 200,000 clones, 94% of them seen only once. Regarding this clone: Its antigen is currently unknown.

This TCR was sampled from an adult in good health. The rearrangement links TRBV6-5 to TRBJ2-7; TRBD2 matches at 8 bases. The sample here was peripheral blood, taken on day 0 of AZD1222 vaccination. The CDR3 protein is CAIGGKRESYEQYF. DNA for the CDR3: TGTGCCATCGGGGGGAAGCGGGAGTCCTACGAGCAGTACTTC.